This T cell receptor (beta chain) was captured by sequencing in a study of control samples from healthy donors and cancer patients. V lost 7 bases and J lost 0, with 9 bases in between. The V gene's germline CDR1 is SQVTM and CDR2 ANQGSEA. There are 12 residues in the CDR3. The repertoire was sequenced with immunoSEQ multiplex PCR; TCRdb's copy has only in-frame clones and lacks some. The sample shows about 110,000 clones, approximately 80% of them seen only once. This clone was observed a handful of times. The sample was blood. The rearrangement joins TRBV29-1 to TRBJ1-2; tentative D call: TRBD1 (6 bases). The sequence came from a man aged 18 to 29 in good health. CDR3 DNA: TGCAGCGGGGGGGGCCCTAACTATGGCTACACCTTC. Amino acid sequence: CSGGGPNYGYTF.